The entry below describes one T cell receptor (beta chain). These data come from a study of blood T cell repertoires in COVID-19. Data came from immunoSEQ multiplex PCR; TCRdb stores just in-frame clones and leaves some out. This table holds 39,000 or so clones, about nine tenths found once. Trimming removed 10 bases from V and 8 bases from J, with 17 bases in between. The CDR3 contains 12 residues. Germline V gene data show CDR1 as SNHLY and CDR2 as FYNNEI. Sequencing was carried out using peripheral blood. This chain uses TRBV2 with TRBJ1-2; D is ambiguous. The source is a man in his fifties or sixties with active COVID-19. The CDR3 region is CATRPEIVGYTF. The CDR3 DNA follows: TGTGCCACCAGACCGGAGATTGTAGGCTACACCTTC.